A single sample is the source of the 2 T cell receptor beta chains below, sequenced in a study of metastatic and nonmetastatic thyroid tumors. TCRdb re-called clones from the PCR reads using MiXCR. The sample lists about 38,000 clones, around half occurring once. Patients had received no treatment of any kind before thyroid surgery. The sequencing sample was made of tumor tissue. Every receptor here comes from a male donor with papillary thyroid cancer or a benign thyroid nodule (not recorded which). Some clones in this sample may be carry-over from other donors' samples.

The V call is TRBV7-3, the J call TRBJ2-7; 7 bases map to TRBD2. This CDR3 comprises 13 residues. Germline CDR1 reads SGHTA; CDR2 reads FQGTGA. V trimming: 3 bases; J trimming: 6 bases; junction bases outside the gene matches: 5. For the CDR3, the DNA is TGTGCCAGCAGCTTGAGCGGGAAAGGCGAGCAGTACTTC. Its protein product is CASSLSGKGEQYF. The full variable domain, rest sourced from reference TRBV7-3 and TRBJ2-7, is GAGVSQTPSNKVTEKGKYVELRCDPISGHTALYWYRQSLGQGPEFLIYFQGTGAADDSGLPNDRFFAVRPEGSVSTLKIQRTERGDSAVYLCASSLSGKGEQYFGPGTRLTVT.

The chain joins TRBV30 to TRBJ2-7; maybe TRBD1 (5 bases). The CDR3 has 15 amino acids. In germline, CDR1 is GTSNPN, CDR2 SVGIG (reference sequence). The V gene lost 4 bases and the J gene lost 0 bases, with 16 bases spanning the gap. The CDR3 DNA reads TGTGCCTGGAAGTTTACAGGATCTACCTCCTACGAGCAGTACTTC. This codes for CAWKFTGSTSYEQYF.